The following is a T cell receptor beta chain sequence with its context. Its antigen remains unidentified. Per-nucleotide qualities are absent, and no much larger clonotype sits a single base away. Collaborating institutions collected whole blood in K2EDTA tubes following their own protocols. Collaborator samples were shipped for TCRbeta analysis as frozen whole blood, isolated PBMCs, or DNA extracted from either sample type. This sample stems from a study of blood T cell repertoires in COVID-19 (TCRdb year 2020). In the study overall: Collaborator samples came from the United States, Italy and Spain and covered acute and convalescent phases of COVID-19. Nearly every sample came with metadata listing a de-identified subject ID, COVID-19 status, age in years and sex. The prospective study material was composed of cDNA or gDNA derived from T cells, B-cell-depleted T cells, or PBMCs. Where available, HLA class I and class II types were taken from metadata supplied by the sample provider and were not determined by assay-based typing. The samples were drawn from two sources: the first 160 participants of the ongoing ImmuneRACE study, and 1,254 subjects contributed by 6 global collaborators. The repertoires were made available in a free public database intended to serve as a resource for research on the immune response to SARS-CoV-2. The dataset comprised deeply sampled blood TCRbeta repertoires from subjects exposed to, actively infected with, or recovered from COVID-19. Here is what the overall study found, with its caveats: The quantity of clinical and demographic metadata differed by source and by participant and was supplied without curation.

TCRbeta CDR3 regions were amplified from genomic DNA by means of the immunoSEQ Assay, a bias-controlled multiplex PCR. On the authors' methods: The number of nucleated cells in each sample was estimated from the amplification of reference gene primers within the assay. To quantify the absolute abundance of each unique TCRbeta CDR3 rearrangement, sequence reads were collapsed and filtered. For each sample, productive Simpson clonality was calculated by taking the square root of Simpson's diversity index across productive rearrangements. As stored in TCRdb, this immuneACCESS dataset retains in-frame rearrangements with V and J assigned. A fraction of the clones does not appear; measured against another copy, unresolved V genes explain less than half of the discrepancy, and the remainder lacks a known reason. That table furnishes V, J and clone size, whereas the DNA furnished D and trimming. This sample has roughly 140,000 clones in its table, and approximately 80% of those were observed once. The top ten clones comprise over 2% of the sample.

CDR1 is given as SGHVS and CDR2 as FQNEAQ, both from the germline V gene. Taken from cysteine to phenylalanine, the CDR3 has 14 residues. Only the CDR3 portion is preserved as DNA: 42 bases, with reading frame beginning at the first base. Clipping removes 5 bases from V and 6 bases from J, with 8 as the unmatched junction base count. Sequences were obtained from peripheral blood. The clonotype was recovered from a man in his 70s with acute or convalescent COVID-19. This receptor chain uses TRBV7-8 and TRBJ2-3, and TRBD1 matches 7 of the central bases. The CDR3 has the sequence CASSPPGGEDTQYF. The sequenced DNA is TGTGCCAGCAGCCCCCCAGGGGGAGAGGATACGCAGTATTTT.